This T cell receptor (beta chain) comes out of a study of early T cells in non-severe SARS-CoV-2 infection. Individual cDNA molecules were tagged with unique molecular identifiers. TCRdb analysed the 5' RACE reads with MiXCR anew, one entry per CDR3 protein. Of about 110,000 distinct CDR3 sequences listed, roughly 12% were seen once; the top ten hold around 3.1%. V lost 8 bases, J lost 7 bases, and 14 bases lay in between. The germline V gene has CDR1 WNHNN and CDR2 SYGVQD (reference sequence). The CDR3 is made up of 13 amino acids. This clonotype was seen repeatedly, ten times or more. The sequence was collected from an adult who was a healthcare worker with PCR-confirmed SARS-CoV-2 infection or an uninfected control (not recorded which). Specimen: whole blood. V and J are TRBV10-1 and TRBJ2-2; tentatively, D is TRBD1 (5 bases). CDR3 protein: CASAMIRGGELFF. The CDR3 DNA reads as TGCGCCAGCGCCATGATAAGGGGCGGGGAGCTGTTTTTT.